This T cell receptor beta chain was documented in a study of shared clonotypes between healthy human individuals. Across the study: Participating donors consisted of a couple of women and a few men aged 18 to 49.

The table lists this clone with a few counts. There are 13 residues in the CDR3. Germline CDR1 is SQVTM and CDR2 is ANQGSEA. V trimming: 4 bases; J trimming: 6 bases; junction bases outside the gene matches: 6. Using immunoSEQ multiplex PCR, the repertoire was profiled, and TCRdb retains in-frame clones only, with some absent. The sample contains 490,000 or so clones, 76% of which appear only once. The V call is TRBV29-1, the J call TRBJ1-5; 7 nucleotides agree with TRBD1. The specimen sequenced was PBMCs. The source is a middle-aged woman in good health. Some clones in this sample may be carry-over from other donors' samples. CDR3 amino acids: CSVAQGEGQPQHF. As DNA, the CDR3 is TGCAGCGTTGCCCAGGGGGAGGGTCAGCCCCAGCATTTT.